This T cell receptor beta chain came from a study of blood T cell repertoires in COVID-19. The data were produced by immunoSEQ multiplex PCR, yet TCRdb's version contains in-frame clones alone and is incomplete. The table has around 56,000 clones, approximately 80% seen once. This CDR3 is built from 14 residues. Trimming cost V 4 bases and J 0 bases, with 11 bases left between them. The germline V gene encodes CDR1 SGHRS and CDR2 YFSETQ. Sequencing was done on a sample of peripheral blood. The chain carries TRBV5-1 and TRBJ2-7; possible D gene TRBD2, 5 bases. The origin of this receptor is a woman older than 75 with active or convalescent COVID-19. The CDR3 DNA follows: TGCGCCAGCAGCACAGACGGAGGCTCCTACGAGCAGTACTTC. Its protein is CASSTDGGSYEQYF.